Listed here are 22 T cell receptor beta chains from one sample, sequenced in a study of blood T cell repertoires in COVID-19. Data came from immunoSEQ multiplex PCR; TCRdb stores just in-frame clones and leaves some out. This table has 300,000 or so clones, under 90% appearing once. Source material: peripheral blood. The receptors come from a woman aged 25-40 years with COVID-19, enrolled during active disease.

The J gene is TRBJ2-7, the V gene TRBV6-1; 7 bases align to TRBD1. The germline V gene has CDR1 MNHNS and CDR2 SASEGT. This CDR3 contains 14 residues. The V gene end was trimmed by 0 bases and the J gene end by 10 bases; junction bases not matched to a gene: 9. CDR3: CASSEAGTAKTQYF. The CDR3 DNA sequence: TGTGCCAGCAGTGAAGCGGGGACAGCGAAAACCCAGTACTTC.

This chain joins TRBV27 and TRBJ1-1; 9 bases match TRBD1. The CDR3 runs 17 residues. V dropped 4 bases and J dropped 0; count of bases not matched to a gene: 9. Germline V gene data show CDR1 as MNHEY and CDR2 as SMNVEV (reference sequence). The CDR3 DNA is TGTGCCAGCAGTTCCGGACAGGGGTGGATGATGAACACTGAAGCTTTCTTT. It yields the protein CASSSGQGWMMNTEAFF.

This clone was observed a few times. CDR3 in DNA: TGCGCCAGCAGCCAAGAGCCGGACAGCGCCTCCTACGAGCAGTACTTC. It yields the protein CASSQEPDSASYEQYF. The chain recombines TRBV4-1 with TRBJ2-7, with a possible D match to TRBD1 (6 bases). Germline lookup yields CDR1 MGHRA and CDR2 YSYEKL. V was cut by 0 bases and J by 0 bases, with 12 bases left in between. CDR3 length equals 16 residues.

This clone was seen once. This chain uses TRBV19 with TRBJ2-7; 7 bases are a match to TRBD2. The junction had 10 bases not matched to a gene; V was cut back by 2 bases and J by 3 bases. Germline V gene data show CDR1 as LNHDA and CDR2 as SQIVND (reference sequence). The CDR3 contains 16 residues. For the CDR3, the DNA is TGTGCCAGTAGTATATTCTTCGGCGGGAGCAACTACGAGCAGTACTTC. Translating gives CASSIFFGGSNYEQYF.

The rearrangement joins TRBV5-6 to TRBJ1-5; TRBD1 matches at 7 bases. The length of the CDR3 is 13 residues. V trimming: 4 bases; J trimming: 6 bases; junction bases outside the gene matches: 4. In germline, CDR1 is SGHDT, CDR2 YYEEEE. DNA for the CDR3: TGTGCCAGCAGCATACAGGGGAGTCAGCCCCAGCATTTT. Translated: CASSIQGSQPQHF.

The chain combines TRBV7-9 with TRBJ2-6, with TRBD1 matching 7 bases. The CDR3 runs to 17 residues. The germline CDR1 and CDR2 sequences are SEHNR and FQNEAQ (reference sequence). The V segment lost 4 bases and the J segment 2 bases; nucleotides outside the gene matches: 8. In DNA, the CDR3 is TGTGCCAGCAGCTCCCGGCAGGGGGTAACTGGGGCCAACGTCCTGACTTTC. Translated: CASSSRQGVTGANVLTF. Full variable domain (outside the CDR3, taken from reference TRBV7-9 and TRBJ2-6): DTGVSQNPRHKITKRGQNVTFRCDPISEHNRLYWYRQTLGQGPEFLTYFQNEAQLEKSRLLSDRFSAERPKGSFSTLEIQRTEQGDSAMYLCASSSRQGVTGANVLTFGAGSRLTVL.

The CDR3 coding sequence is TGTGCCAGCAGCTTTCGGACAGGGCGATCACCCCTCCACTTT. Translating it yields CASSFRTGRSPLHF. The chain carries TRBV11-2 and TRBJ1-6; 8 bases line up with TRBD1. V lost 3 bases to trimming and J lost 10 bases; unmatched junction nucleotides: 5. This CDR3 spans 14 amino acids. Germline lookup yields CDR1 SGHAT and CDR2 FQNNGV.

The chain has TRBV2 and TRBJ1-5; D not resolved. V was trimmed by 4 bases and J by 7 bases, leaving 11 bases between them. The CDR3 spans 13 residues. Germline loops: CDR1 SNHLY, CDR2 FYNNEI. This chain's CDR3 is CASSGDERQPQHF. CDR3 bases: TGTGCCAGCAGTGGAGACGAGAGGCAGCCCCAGCATTTT. The full variable domain, with the rest looked up from reference TRBV2 and TRBJ1-5, is EPEVTQTPSHQVTQMGQEVILRCVPISNHLYFYWYRQILGQKVEFLVSFYNNEISEKSEIFDDQFSVERPDGSNFTLKIRSTKLEDSAMYFCASSGDERQPQHFGDGTRLSIL.

The V gene is TRBV6-5, the J gene TRBJ2-7, with a tentative D call TRBD2 (5 bases). CDR1 and CDR2 from the germline V gene are MNHEY and SVGAGI. Trimming stripped 4 bases from V and 3 bases from J, with 13 bases between. The CDR3 length is 14 residues. In DNA, the CDR3 is TGTGCCAGCAGTTCGGCCGGGAACAACTACGAGCAGTACTTC. It yields the protein CASSSAGNNYEQYF.

The rearrangement uses TRBV19 and TRBJ2-5; TRBD2 aligns across 7 bases. The CDR3 covers 18 residues. The V gene end was trimmed by 3 bases and the J gene end by 5 bases; junction bases not matched to a gene: 18. Looked up from germline, CDR1 is LNHDA and CDR2 is SQIVND (reference sequence). The CDR3 is CASSIGGKIGLHGETQYF. The DNA for the CDR3 is TGTGCCAGTAGTATCGGGGGGAAGATAGGACTTCACGGGGAGACCCAGTACTTC.

This clone was detected once. The genes are TRBV28 and TRBJ1-3; perhaps TRBD1 as D (5 bases). Germline values: CDR1 MDHEN, CDR2 SYDVKM. CDR3 length: 15 amino acids. V shed 10 bases and J shed 1 base, with 17 bases lying between them. The CDR3 protein is CATNTGGVSGNTIYF. CDR3 coding DNA: TGTGCCACCAACACCGGGGGGGTTTCTGGAAACACCATATATTTT. The whole variable domain, remainder taken from reference TRBV28 and TRBJ1-3, is DVKVTQSSRYLVKRTGEKVFLECVQDMDHENMFWYRQDPGLGLRLIYFSYDVKMKEKGDIPEGYSVSREKKERFSLILESASTNQTSMYLCATNTGGVSGNTIYFGEGSWLTVV.

The chain joins TRBV6-5 to TRBJ1-1, with D unclear. CDR3 length: 13 amino acids. V lost 6 bases, J lost 1 base, and 9 bases lay in between. Germline V gene data show CDR1 as MNHEY and CDR2 as SVGAGI. The DNA for the CDR3 is TGTGCCAGCAGCCGTACACAGAACACTGAAGCTTTCTTT. As protein: CASSRTQNTEAFF.

The CDR3 region is CASSFQAALDTEAFF. CDR3 nucleotide sequence: TGTGCCAGCAGTTTTCAGGCAGCTCTGGACACTGAAGCTTTCTTT. The chain is built from TRBV27 and TRBJ1-1; D remains ambiguous. The CDR3 covers 15 residues. CDR1 MNHEY and CDR2 SMNVEV come from the germline V gene (reference sequence). The germline V and J ends were trimmed by 3 bases and 3 bases, with 14 bases remaining between them.

V and J are TRBV28 and TRBJ2-5; 9 bases map to TRBD2. Trimming at V came to 2 bases and at J to 2 bases, leaving 0 bases not matched to a gene. Germline V CDR1 and CDR2: MDHEN, SYDVKM. This CDR3 comprises 14 residues. CDR3 sequence (DNA): TGTGCCAGCAGTTTAGCGGGGGGGCAAGAGACCCAGTACTTC. Residues: CASSLAGGQETQYF.

This chain joins TRBV10-2 and TRBJ2-2, with D perhaps TRBD2 (5 bases). The germline V gene has CDR1 WSHSY and CDR2 SAAADI. V lost 7 bases and J lost 2, with 11 bases in between. The CDR3 has 14 residues. The CDR3 DNA reads TGCGCCAGCACTTCGGGATTTAACACCGGGGAGCTGTTTTTT. Its translation: CASTSGFNTGELFF.

The chain uses TRBV24-1 and TRBJ1-2; D gene ambiguous. The V gene's germline CDR1 is KGHDR and CDR2 SFDVKD. With 3 bases removed from V and 7 bases from J, the gap between germline ends came to 5 bases. The length of the CDR3 is 11 residues. In nucleotides, the CDR3 is TGTGCCACCAGTGATGAGGCTGGCTACACCTTC. Its translation is CATSDEAGYTF.

Comment on this clone: The identical CDR3 is also encoded by other nucleotide sequences in the sample. The genes are TRBV18 and TRBJ2-7; 8 bases match TRBD1. The CDR3 runs 14 residues. CDR1 and CDR2 (germline): KGHSH, LQKENI. The V segment lost 6 bases and the J segment 4 bases; nucleotides outside the gene matches: 8. The CDR3 is CASSAGTGSYEQYF. The CDR3 nucleotides read TGTGCCAGCTCGGCCGGGACAGGTTCTTACGAGCAGTACTTC.

The chain links TRBV18 to TRBJ1-5; tentative D call: TRBD1 (5 bases). There are 16 residues in the CDR3. The V end lost 4 bases, the J end lost 3 bases, and 16 bases lay between the germline ends. In germline, CDR1 is KGHSH, CDR2 LQKENI. CDR3 sequence: CASSLDAGGFNQPQHF. CDR3 bases: TGTGCCAGCTCACTAGACGCGGGGGGATTCAATCAGCCCCAGCATTTT.

This clone has more than one count but fewer than ten. V gene TRBV19 combines with J gene TRBJ2-3; 10 nucleotides line up with TRBD2. Germline CDR1 reads LNHDA; CDR2 reads SQIVND (reference sequence). The V and J ends lost 4 bases and 6 bases, in that order; junction bases with no gene match: 10. This CDR3 is built from 16 residues. CDR3 protein: CASSRASGSSGDTQYF. In DNA form, the CDR3 reads TGTGCCAGTAGTAGGGCTAGCGGGAGTTCTGGCGATACGCAGTATTTT. The full variable domain, its missing parts supplied by reference TRBV19 and TRBJ2-3, is DGGITQSPKYLFRKEGQNVTLSCEQNLNHDAMYWYRQDPGQGLRLIYYSQIVNDFQKGDIAEGYSVSREKKESFPLTVTSAQKNPTAFYLCASSRASGSSGDTQYFGPGTRLTVL.

V usage is TRBV5-1 and J usage is TRBJ1-1; D uncertain. CDR1 is SGHRS, CDR2 YFSETQ, per germline. The CDR3 consists of 13 residues. Trimming cost V 1 base and J 3 bases, with 7 bases left between them. The chain's CDR3 is CASSLNRDTEAFF. The CDR3 nucleotides read TGCGCCAGCAGCTTGAATCGGGACACTGAAGCTTTCTTT.

In its sample, this clone was seen a few times. This chain links TRBV6-5 with TRBJ1-1; no firm D call. Germline V CDR1 and CDR2: MNHEY, SVGAGI. The CDR3 is 11 amino acids. The germline V and J ends were trimmed by 8 bases and 3 bases, with 7 bases remaining between them. The CDR3 region is CASVTDTEAFF. The CDR3 region has the DNA TGTGCCAGCGTAACAGACACTGAAGCTTTCTTT.

This clone was detected once. The chain joins TRBV7-9 to TRBJ1-3; 8 bases are shared with TRBD1. CDR3 length equals 16 residues. V lost 4 bases, J lost 2 bases, and 7 bases stayed unmatched. Germline CDR1 is SEHNR and CDR2 is FQNEAQ (reference sequence). CDR3: CASSSGQGDTGNTIYF. CDR3 in DNA: TGTGCCAGCAGCTCAGGACAGGGAGACACTGGAAACACCATATATTTT. Together with reference TRBV7-9 and TRBJ1-3, the CDR3 gives the full variable domain: DTGVSQNPRHKITKRGQNVTFRCDPISEHNRLYWYRQTLGQGPEFLTYFQNEAQLEKSRLLSDRFSAERPKGSFSTLEIQRTEQGDSAMYLCASSSGQGDTGNTIYFGEGSWLTVV.